This T cell receptor (beta chain) is from a study of blood T cell repertoires in COVID-19. The protocol was immunoSEQ multiplex PCR, while the TCRdb copy is restricted to in-frame clones and leaves out a portion. The sample holds about 320,000 clones, less than 85% seen once. The source material was PBMCs or T cells enriched from blood (not recorded which). The TCR originated in a woman aged 30 to 39 who had been exposed to COVID-19.

CDR3 sequence reads: CASSDLGGGAYEQYF. In nucleotides, the CDR3 is TGTGCCAGCAGTGACCTAGGCGGGGGGGCCTACGAGCAGTACTTC. The chain recombines TRBV3-1 (or the pseudogene TRBV3-2) with TRBJ2-7; 9 bases align to TRBD2. With 6 bases clipped from V and 2 bases from J, the junction kept 8 bases outside the gene matches. Germline V gene data show CDR1 as LGHDT and CDR2 as YNNKEL (reference sequence). The CDR3 covers 15 residues.